This T cell receptor beta chain was documented in a study of blood T cells in healthy people across ages. Study conclusions and caveats: There were more naive CD4+ cells and higher diversity in long-lived donors than in aged donors. Naive T cell percentage showed a strong correlation with the diversity of TCR beta.

A second about 6 to 11 cycle PCR used barcoded and J-beta primers. The template-switch adaptor, which had 12 random nucleotides, put a tag on each cDNA molecule. TCRdb recomputed calls from the 5' RACE reads with MiXCR, one row per CDR3 protein. The sample has about a million distinct CDR3 sequences, roughly 52% seen once; the top ten hold around an eighth. This clonotype was seen only a few times. The target antigen is unknown. Total RNA, at least 5 micrograms per sample, came from PBMCs. Germline values: CDR1 DFQATT, CDR2 SNEGSKA (reference sequence). The V end lost 2 bases, the J end lost 4 bases, and 12 bases lay between the germline ends. This CDR3 comprises 14 residues.

The chain recombines TRBV20-1 with TRBJ1-5, with a weak D call TRBD1 (5 bases). The TCR originated in a man aged 25 to 40 in good health. The sequenced sample consisted of blood. The CDR3 is CSARPGLGNQPQHF. Written as DNA, the CDR3 is TGCAGTGCTAGACCGGGACTGGGAAATCAGCCCCAGCATTTT.